A single sample is the source of the 7 T cell receptor beta chains below, sequenced in a study of shared clonotypes between healthy human individuals (dated by TCRdb to 2019 to 2021). The library was generated by the immunoSEQ multiplex PCR assay. The source is immuneACCESS, and TCRdb retained only in-frame sequences with V and J called. Part of the clones is not carried over; for the studies checked, unresolved V genes explain less than half of this, and the remainder is unexplained. This sample holds more than 850,000 clones; more than 75% were observed only once. Around 0.47% of the sample goes to the ten largest clones. Material for sequencing was memory CD4+ T cells from PBMCs. The sample's cell subset or site label, in plain terms: CD45RA-negative fraction. The source of these receptors is a man younger than 35 in good health. Some clones in this sample may be carry-over from other donors' samples.

V and J are TRBV10-1 and TRBJ2-2; D is undetermined. Germline V gene lookup returns CDR1 WNHNN and CDR2 SYGVQD (reference sequence). Deletions cut 3 bases from V and 4 bases from J, with 6 bases between. The CDR3 has 13 residues. The CDR3: CASSDQATGELFF. DNA for the CDR3: TGCGCCAGCAGTGACCAGGCCACCGGGGAGCTGTTTTTT.

The chain joins TRBV2 to TRBJ1-1, with 9 nucleotides matching TRBD1. The germline gives CDR1 SNHLY, CDR2 FYNNEI. There are 15 residues in the CDR3. V dropped 6 bases and J dropped 4; count of bases not matched to a gene: 9. CDR3 protein: CASRKGQGRGTEAFF. Here the CDR3 DNA reads TGTGCCAGCAGAAAGGGACAGGGTCGGGGCACTGAAGCTTTCTTT.

To note about this clone: This same CDR3 is encoded by further DNA sequences in the sample. This chain uses TRBV5-1 with TRBJ2-2; D remains unclear. There are 13 residues in the CDR3. V gave up 0 bases and J gave up 4 bases, with 4 bases separating them. Germline V gives CDR1 SGHRS, CDR2 YFSETQ. CDR3 residues: CASSLGVTGELFF. CDR3 nucleotides: TGCGCCAGCAGCTTGGGCGTCACCGGGGAGCTGTTTTTT. The whole variable domain, filled in from reference TRBV5-1 and TRBJ2-2, reads KAGVTQTPRYLIKTRGQQVTLSCSPISGHRSVSWYQQTPGQGLQFLFEYFSETQRNKGNFPGRFSGRQFSNSRSEMNVSTLELGDSALYLCASSLGVTGELFFGEGSRLTVL.

The rearrangement uses TRBV7-9 and TRBJ1-1; TRBD1 aligns across 8 bases. J was trimmed by 4 bases and V by 8 bases; bases with no gene match: 3. Per the germline V gene, CDR1 is SEHNR and CDR2 is FQNEAQ (reference sequence). This CDR3 spans 12 amino acids. In nucleotides, the CDR3 is TGTGCCAGCGGAACAGGGGGCACTGAAGCTTTCTTT. Protein product: CASGTGGTEAFF.

The chain uses TRBV27 and TRBJ2-3; TRBD2 matches at 7 bases. Germline V lookup: CDR1 MNHEY, CDR2 SMNVEV (reference sequence). This CDR3 is 16 amino acids long. With V trimmed by 0 bases and J by 4 bases, 7 bases remained unmatched. This CDR3 is CASSLSFRREPDTQYF. CDR3 sequence (DNA): TGTGCCAGCAGTTTATCATTCCGGCGGGAGCCAGATACGCAGTATTTT.

This clone was seen many times. V is TRBV15 and J is TRBJ1-3; TRBD1 might be the D (5 bases). Trimming took 5 bases from V and 7 from J, leaving 12 bases between them. CDR1 and CDR2 (germline): LNHNV, YYDKDF (reference sequence). The CDR3 has 13 residues. The CDR3 region is CATSAGGENTIYF. For the CDR3, the DNA is TGTGCCACCAGCGCCGGGGGGGAGAACACCATATATTTT.

This clone was recorded a few times. The chain has TRBV9 and TRBJ2-6, with D uncertain. This CDR3 is 17 amino acids long. V was cut by 4 bases and J by 0 bases, with 14 bases left in between. Germline V gives CDR1 SGDLS, CDR2 YYNGEE. The CDR3 spells CASSPQAPRSGANVLTF. Here the CDR3 DNA reads TGTGCCAGCAGCCCACAAGCTCCCCGCTCTGGGGCCAACGTCCTGACTTTC. The variable domain in full, with the rest retrieved from reference TRBV9 and TRBJ2-6, is DSGVTQTPKHLITATGQRVTLRCSPRSGDLSVYWYQQSLDQGLQFLIQYYNGEERAKGNILERFSAQQFPDLHSELNLSSLELGDSALYFCASSPQAPRSGANVLTFGAGSRLTVL.